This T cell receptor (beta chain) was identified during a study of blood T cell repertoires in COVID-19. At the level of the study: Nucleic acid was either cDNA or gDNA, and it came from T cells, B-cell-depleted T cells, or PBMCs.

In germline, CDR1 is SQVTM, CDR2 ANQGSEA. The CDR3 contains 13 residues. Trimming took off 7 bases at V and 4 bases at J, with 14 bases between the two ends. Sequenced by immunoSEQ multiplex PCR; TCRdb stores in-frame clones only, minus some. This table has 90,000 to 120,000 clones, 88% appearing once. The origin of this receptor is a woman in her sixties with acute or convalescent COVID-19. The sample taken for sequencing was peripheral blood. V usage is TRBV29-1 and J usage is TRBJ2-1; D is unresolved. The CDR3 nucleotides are TGCAGCGCCTGCCTGGCCCCTTACAATGAGCAGTTCTTC. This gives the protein CSACLAPYNEQFF.